These 19 T cell receptor beta chains were sequenced from one sample in a study of blood T cell repertoires in COVID-19. Assay used: immunoSEQ multiplex PCR; TCRdb lists only in-frame clones, some missing. The repertoire holds hundreds of thousands of clones, around nine tenths seen once, with 12% in the top ten. Sequencing was done on a sample of peripheral blood. These receptors all stem from a woman younger than 35 who had recovered from COVID-19.

The chain carries TRBV5-6 and TRBJ2-3, with a weak D call TRBD2 (5 bases). The CDR3 consists of 15 residues. The ends were cut back, 5 bases at V and 2 bases at J, with 15 bases in the middle. The germline V gene has CDR1 SGHDT and CDR2 YYEEEE. The CDR3 is CASSSDSLFTDTQYF. The CDR3, as DNA: TGTGCCAGCAGTTCGGACTCTCTCTTCACAGATACGCAGTATTTT.

This CDR3 is CASSLDRGPEAFF. As DNA, the CDR3 is TGTGCCAGCAGCTTAGACAGGGGCCCTGAAGCTTTCTTT. The rearrangement links TRBV7-2 to TRBJ1-1; 7 bases match TRBD1. Germline V lookup: CDR1 SGHTA, CDR2 FQGNSA. The CDR3 has 13 amino acids. V shed 1 base and J 6 bases; nucleotides not matched to a gene: 2.

The chain couples TRBV6-6 to TRBJ2-1, with a possible D match to TRBD2 (5 bases). The CDR3 extends over 12 amino acids. The V end lost 2 bases, the J end lost 7 bases, and 6 bases lay between the germline ends. CDR1 and CDR2 (germline): MNHNY, SVGAGI (reference sequence). The DNA for the CDR3 is TGTGCCAGCAGTTACCCGGGGAATGAGCAGTTCTTC. This codes for CASSYPGNEQFF.

This sequence joins TRBV12-3 or TRBV12-4 and TRBJ1-2, with TRBD1 as a possible D gene (5 bases). Trimming took off 2 bases at V and 7 bases at J, with 5 bases between the two ends. CDR3 length: 11 residues. DNA of the CDR3: TGTGCCAGCAGTTTACAGGGTGGCTACACCTTC. This translates into CASSLQGGYTF.

This rearrangement joins TRBV30 to TRBJ1-1; D ambiguous. Germline CDR1 is GTSNPN and CDR2 is SVGIG (reference sequence). The CDR3 contains 10 residues. The V gene lost 5 bases and the J gene lost 4 bases, with 5 bases spanning the gap. CDR3 in amino acids: CAWLSTEAFF. The CDR3 DNA reads as TGTGCCTGGTTGAGCACTGAAGCTTTCTTT.

The rearrangement uses TRBV25-1 and TRBJ2-5, with D perhaps matching TRBD2 (5 bases). Germline V gene sequence: CDR1 MGHDK, CDR2 SYGVNS. The CDR3 totals 15 residues. The V and J ends lost 1 base and 4 bases respectively, with 13 bases between them. The CDR3 sequence: CASSESRRVRETQYF. CDR3 sequence (DNA): TGTGCCAGCAGTGAATCAAGGCGGGTAAGAGAGACCCAGTACTTC.

There are a few counts of this clone. This chain joins TRBV11-2 and TRBJ2-7, with TRBD1 identical over 8 bases. The CDR3 runs 14 residues. Per germline, CDR1 SGHAT and CDR2 FQNNGV. The ends lost 5 bases at V and 2 bases at J; junction bases unmatched: 5. CDR3 DNA sequence: TGTGCCAGCAGCCCCGGGACAGGCACCTACGAGCAGTACTTC. Its translation: CASSPGTGTYEQYF.

J is TRBJ1-1 and V is TRBV4-1, with a weak D call TRBD1 (6 bases). CDR3 length equals 16 residues. Trimming took off 2 bases at V and 0 bases at J, with 13 bases between the two ends. CDR1 MGHRA and CDR2 YSYEKL come from the germline V gene. The CDR3 sequence: CASSQPPGDLNTEAFF. CDR3 DNA: TGCGCCAGCAGCCAACCCCCAGGGGATTTGAACACTGAAGCTTTCTTT.

The chain has TRBV6-5 and TRBJ2-7; 8 bases fit TRBD1. The CDR3 contains 16 residues. Losses at the gene ends were 0 bases for V and 3 bases for J; bases not matched to a gene: 7. The germline V gene encodes CDR1 MNHEY and CDR2 SVGAGI. CDR3 DNA sequence: TGTGCCAGCAGTTACTCACAATCCGGGACAGGCTACGAGCAGTACTTC. Its protein product is CASSYSQSGTGYEQYF.

The genes are TRBV12-1 and TRBJ2-1; TRBD2 is taken as the D call from the table, unchecked against the DNA. TRBV12-1 represents a pseudogene. The CDR3 extends over 12 amino acids. CDR3 residues: CASSPRLAEQFF. In nucleotides, the CDR3 is TGTGCCAGCAGCCCTCGACTAGCGGAGCAGTTCTTC.

This sequence joins TRBV2 and TRBJ2-1; 12 positions match TRBD1. The J segment lost 9 bases and the V segment lost 6 bases, leaving 6 bases of the junction unmatched. The CDR3 length is 14 residues. The germline V gene encodes CDR1 SNHLY and CDR2 FYNNEI. The CDR3 reads CASSYGTGGSEQFF. The CDR3 nucleotides read TGTGCCAGCAGCTACGGGACAGGGGGCAGTGAGCAGTTCTTC.

The V call is TRBV10-1, the J call TRBJ2-1, with 14 bases identical to TRBD2. V was clipped by 4 bases and J by 2 bases; unmatched bases: 1. The germline CDR1 and CDR2 sequences are WNHNN and SYGVQD (reference sequence). CDR3 size: 16 residues. The DNA for the CDR3 is TGCGCCAGCAGTGGGACTAGCGGGAGGCCCTACAATGAGCAGTTCTTC. Translating gives CASSGTSGRPYNEQFF.

This clone appeared a single time. This rearrangement joins TRBV25-1 to TRBJ1-5, with TRBD1 identical over 8 bases. V was pared by 3 bases and J by 4 bases, with 5 bases of the junction left unmatched. Germline values: CDR1 MGHDK, CDR2 SYGVNS. This CDR3 has 15 residues. The CDR3 region is CASSETGATNQPQHF. In DNA form, the CDR3 reads TGTGCCAGCAGTGAGACAGGGGCTACGAATCAGCCCCAGCATTTT.

This clone has just a few counts. The genes are TRBV27 and TRBJ2-7; 11 nucleotides agree with TRBD2. This CDR3 spans 14 amino acids. Germline CDR1 and CDR2: MNHEY and SMNVEV (reference sequence). Trimming removed 5 bases from V and 3 bases from J; junction bases left unmatched: 3. CDR3 amino acids: CASSLLAGDYEQYF. The CDR3 DNA reads as TGTGCCAGCAGTCTACTAGCGGGAGACTACGAGCAGTACTTC.

This chain uses TRBV15 with TRBJ2-3, with TRBD2 matching over 13 bases. V trimming: 0 bases; J trimming: 3 bases; junction bases outside the gene matches: 9. Per the germline V gene, CDR1 is LNHNV and CDR2 is YYDKDF (reference sequence). This CDR3 comprises 19 residues. The chain's CDR3 is CATSREGGLAGRVTDTQYF. CDR3 nucleotide sequence: TGTGCCACCAGCAGAGAGGGGGGACTAGCGGGGCGGGTGACAGATACGCAGTATTTT.

V and J are TRBV7-2 and TRBJ2-3; 7 positions match TRBD1. After removal of 4 bases from V and 3 bases from J, the junction contained 4 bases not matched to a gene. There are 14 residues in the CDR3. CDR1 is SGHTA and CDR2 is FQGNSA in the germline V gene. DNA for the CDR3: TGTGCCAGCAGCTCCCTCAGGGGGACAGATACGCAGTATTTT. Translated: CASSSLRGTDTQYF.

This rearrangement joins TRBV5-4 to TRBJ2-1; 8 positions agree with TRBD2. This CDR3 region has 16 residues. CDR1 SGHNT and CDR2 YYREEE come from the germline V gene (reference sequence). The ends lost 4 bases at V and 3 bases at J; junction bases unmatched: 9. CDR3 region: CASSPWASGLYNEQFF. For the CDR3, the DNA is TGTGCCAGCAGCCCGTGGGCTAGCGGGCTCTACAATGAGCAGTTCTTC. The full variable domain, with the rest looked up from reference TRBV5-4 and TRBJ2-1, is ETGVTQSPTHLIKTRGQQVTLRCSSQSGHNTVSWYQQALGQGPQFIFQYYREEENGRGNFPPRFSGLQFPNYSSELNVNALELDDSALYLCASSPWASGLYNEQFFGPGTRLTVL.

This chain joins TRBV5-1 and TRBJ2-1; 12 nucleotides line up with TRBD2. The germline CDR1 and CDR2 sequences are SGHRS and YFSETQ. CDR3 length equals 19 residues. V trimming: 3 bases; J trimming: 4 bases; junction bases outside the gene matches: 14. CDR3 bases: TGCGCCAGCAGCTACCCCTCTAGCGGGAGGGAAACCTCATACAATGAGCAGTTCTTC. This sequence encodes CASSYPSSGRETSYNEQFF.

The chain has TRBV4-1 and TRBJ1-2; tentatively, D is TRBD1 (5 bases). CDR3 length equals 14 residues. The V gene's germline CDR1 is MGHRA and CDR2 YSYEKL. Trimming took 0 bases from V and 5 from J, leaving 10 bases between them. In DNA, the CDR3 is TGCGCCAGCAGCCAAGAGTTCAGGGAATATGGCTACACCTTC. Translation gives CASSQEFREYGYTF.